The 28 T cell receptor beta chains below come from one sample, sequenced in a study of radiation and T cells in renal cell carcinoma. Only in-frame clones appear in the TCRdb table, and some are missing; sequencing was by immunoSEQ multiplex PCR. In the table there are 110,000 to 150,000 clones, 75% to 90% of which are singletons. Time point meaning: baseline pretreatment blood. Treatment of the sample: 15 Gy SBRT to primary tumor, nephrectomy 4 weeks later. The sequencing used blood, collected from a patient whose treatment included radiotherapy and nephrectomy. The receptors come from a woman aged 50 to 60 with renal cell carcinoma.

The V call is TRBV5-1, the J call TRBJ1-2; unclear D gene. The germline gives CDR1 SGHRS, CDR2 YFSETQ. Deletions cut 9 bases from V and 4 bases from J, with 13 bases between. There are 12 residues in the CDR3. This chain's CDR3 is CATRPGGYGYTF. CDR3 bases: TGCGCCACCCGACCCGGAGGCTATGGCTACACCTTC.

The rearrangement links TRBV19 to TRBJ2-3; 10 positions agree with TRBD2. With V trimmed by 6 bases and J by 2 bases, 5 bases remained unmatched. This CDR3 comprises 15 residues. Germline V gene data show CDR1 as LNHDA and CDR2 as SQIVND (reference sequence). CDR3 amino acids: CASRDSGGTTDTQYF. The CDR3 region has the DNA TGTGCCAGTAGAGATAGCGGGGGGACCACAGATACGCAGTATTTT. The whole variable domain, filled in from reference TRBV19 and TRBJ2-3, reads DGGITQSPKYLFRKEGQNVTLSCEQNLNHDAMYWYRQDPGQGLRLIYYSQIVNDFQKGDIAEGYSVSREKKESFPLTVTSAQKNPTAFYLCASRDSGGTTDTQYFGPGTRLTVL.

DNA for the CDR3: TGCGCCAGCAGCCCCCAGGGGCCTACCTACAATGAGCAGTTCTTC. Its translation is CASSPQGPTYNEQFF. V and J are TRBV5-1 and TRBJ2-1; the D gene is possibly TRBD1 (6 bases). CDR3 length equals 15 residues. Trimming took 4 bases from V and 2 from J, leaving 13 bases between them. From germline, CDR1 is SGHRS and CDR2 YFSETQ.

This chain uses TRBV25-1 with TRBJ2-5, with 12 bases that match TRBD1. This CDR3 is built from 15 residues. Germline CDR1 reads MGHDK; CDR2 reads SYGVNS. Trimming took 4 bases from V and 3 from J; bases not matched to a gene: 3. The CDR3 is CASSAGQGAKETQYF. The CDR3 DNA sequence: TGTGCCAGCAGTGCGGGACAGGGGGCAAAAGAGACCCAGTACTTC.

J is TRBJ2-5 and V is TRBV2; the D gene could be TRBD1 or TRBD2 (5 bases each). This CDR3 is built from 18 residues. With 10 bases removed from V and 0 bases from J, the gap between germline ends came to 27 bases. Germline loops: CDR1 SNHLY, CDR2 FYNNEI. The DNA of the CDR3 is TGTGCCACGGACTCTACGTGGGGCCCTGGTCCAAACCAAGAGACCCAGTACTTC. This translates into CATDSTWGPGPNQETQYF.

The CDR3 reads CASSPDTGSYEQYF. The CDR3 DNA is TGTGCCAGCTCACCAGATACAGGGTCCTACGAGCAGTACTTC. V and J are TRBV18 and TRBJ2-7; maybe TRBD1 (6 bases). Germline values: CDR1 KGHSH, CDR2 LQKENI. The CDR3 consists of 14 residues. V gave up 2 bases and J gave up 1 base, with 9 bases separating them.

The chain links TRBV5-8 to TRBJ1-5; the D is unclear. The CDR3 loop spans 15 amino acids. The V end was cut by 6 bases, the J end by 0 bases, with 13 bases between. Germline V gene lookup returns CDR1 SGHTS and CDR2 YDEGEE. CDR3 bases: TGTGCCAGCAACCGTGGAGGGCTTAGCAATCAGCCCCAGCATTTT. This sequence encodes CASNRGGLSNQPQHF. Looking up the rest from reference TRBV5-8 and TRBJ1-5 gives the full variable domain: EAGVTQSPTHLIKTRGQQATLRCSPISGHTSVYWYQQALGLGLQFLLWYDEGEERNRGNFPPRFSGRQFPNYSSELNVNALELEDSALYLCASNRGGLSNQPQHFGDGTRLSIL.

Written as DNA, the CDR3 is TGTGCCAGTAGTATGGTCGGGGGTGGGAACACCGGGGAGCTGTTTTTT. It encodes CASSMVGGGNTGELFF. This chain links TRBV19 with TRBJ2-2; the D gene is possibly TRBD2 (6 bases). The CDR3 is made up of 16 amino acids. The ends were cut back, 3 bases at V and 1 base at J, with 12 bases in the middle. CDR1 and CDR2 (germline): LNHDA, SQIVND (reference sequence).

This chain joins TRBV7-2 and TRBJ1-3; D is uncertain. V was pared by 5 bases and J by 7 bases, with 12 bases between. This CDR3 spans 13 amino acids. Germline CDR1 and CDR2: SGHTA and FQGNSA. The CDR3 DNA is TGTGCCAGCAGCCCGGCCCCCACGAACACCATATATTTT. This gives the protein CASSPAPTNTIYF.

The rearrangement uses TRBV7-2 and TRBJ1-5, with 10 positions matching TRBD1. Germline V CDR1 and CDR2: SGHTA, FQGNSA. The J segment lost 11 bases and the V segment lost 6 bases, leaving 10 bases of the junction unmatched. There are 14 residues in the CDR3. As DNA, the CDR3 is TGTGCCAGCAGTCCCCGACAGGGGGCAGGGTCCCAGCATTTT. It encodes CASSPRQGAGSQHF.

V usage is TRBV9 and J usage is TRBJ2-3, with D perhaps TRBD1 or TRBD2 (6 bases each). The V end lost 6 bases, the J end lost 1 base, and 12 bases lay between the germline ends. Germline-derived CDR1 and CDR2 are SGDLS and YYNGEE. The CDR3 contains 14 residues. The CDR3 spells CASTIGGGTDTQYF. The CDR3 DNA sequence: TGTGCCAGCACAATCGGGGGCGGCACAGATACGCAGTATTTT.

V and J are TRBV11-2 and TRBJ2-3, with TRBD1 matching 9 bases. The V segment lost 5 bases and the J segment 4 bases; nucleotides outside the gene matches: 13. This CDR3 spans 17 amino acids. Looked up from germline, CDR1 is SGHAT and CDR2 is FQNNGV. In nucleotides, the CDR3 is TGTGCCAGCAGCCAGTCGGTGGGGACAGGGCTGCCAGATACGCAGTATTTT. Encoded protein: CASSQSVGTGLPDTQYF.

The chain carries TRBV29-1 and TRBJ1-1, with 9 positions matching TRBD1. The CDR3 loop spans 13 amino acids. Germline CDR1 is SQVTM and CDR2 is ANQGSEA. The ends lost 6 bases at V and 5 bases at J; junction bases unmatched: 7. CDR3 in DNA: TGCAGCGTGGCTGACAGGGGGAAGACTGAAGCTTTCTTT. Its translation is CSVADRGKTEAFF.

The chain joins TRBV4-1 to TRBJ1-1, with D unclear. Trimming pared 2 bases from V and 3 bases from J, leaving 19 bases between. This CDR3 spans 17 amino acids. Germline V gene data show CDR1 as MGHRA and CDR2 as YSYEKL. DNA for the CDR3: TGCGCCAGCAGCCAACCTCCCGCAAGGGATATATACACTGAAGCTTTCTTT. Amino acid sequence: CASSQPPARDIYTEAFF.

The J gene is TRBJ1-4, the V gene TRBV15; D is uncertain. V was pared by 1 base and J by 5 bases, with 5 bases between. Germline V gene sequence: CDR1 LNHNV, CDR2 YYDKDF (reference sequence). This CDR3 has 13 amino acids. The CDR3 DNA reads TGTGCCACCAGCAGAGCGGGGAATGAAAAACTGTTTTTT. This gives the protein CATSRAGNEKLFF.

The rearrangement uses TRBV30 and TRBJ1-3; D is possibly TRBD1 (5 bases). CDR1 is GTSNPN and CDR2 is SVGIG in the germline V gene (reference sequence). V was shortened by 5 bases and J by 0 bases, with 11 bases between the two germline ends. This CDR3 has 14 residues. The CDR3 bases are TGTGCCTGGTGCCAGGGTATCTCTGGAAACACCATATATTTT. Protein: CAWCQGISGNTIYF. The whole variable domain, filled in from reference TRBV30 and TRBJ1-3, reads SQTIHQWPATLVQPVGSPLSLECTVEGTSNPNLYWYRQAAGRGLQLLFYSVGIGQISSEVPQNLSASRPQDRQFILSSKKLLLSDSGFYLCAWCQGISGNTIYFGEGSWLTVV.

CDR3 in amino acids: CASSFSGRAYEQYF. The CDR3 DNA reads as TGTGCCAGCAGTTTTAGCGGGAGGGCGTACGAGCAGTACTTC. The chain recombines TRBV5-4 with TRBJ2-7; 11 positions match TRBD2. Unmatched junction bases numbered 5, after V lost 5 bases and J lost 4 bases. Per germline, CDR1 SGHNT and CDR2 YYREEE (reference sequence). The CDR3 is 14 amino acids.

This clone turned up a few times. The rearrangement links TRBV6-5 to TRBJ1-4; no clear D gene. The length of the CDR3 is 12 residues. The germline gives CDR1 MNHEY, CDR2 SVGAGI. The V and J ends lost 2 bases and 8 bases respectively, with 6 bases between them. The CDR3 DNA follows: TGTGCCAGCAGTTACATAGGGGAAAAACTGTTTTTT. Protein sequence: CASSYIGEKLFF.

The chain joins TRBV30 to TRBJ2-1; D not certain. The V end was cut by 5 bases, the J end by 8 bases, with 7 bases between. Germline V gene data show CDR1 as GTSNPN and CDR2 as SVGIG (reference sequence). CDR3 size: 10 residues. The CDR3 loop reads CAWGRYEQFF. The CDR3 region has the DNA TGTGCCTGGGGGCGGTATGAGCAGTTCTTC. Full variable domain (outside the CDR3, taken from reference TRBV30 and TRBJ2-1): SQTIHQWPATLVQPVGSPLSLECTVEGTSNPNLYWYRQAAGRGLQLLFYSVGIGQISSEVPQNLSASRPQDRQFILSSKKLLLSDSGFYLCAWGRYEQFFGPGTRLTVL.

The V and J genes are TRBV19 and TRBJ2-7; D assignment may be TRBD1 or TRBD2 (5 bases each). The length of the CDR3 is 17 residues. Trimming stripped 5 bases from V and 3 bases from J, with 23 bases between. Germline CDR1 and CDR2: LNHDA and SQIVND (reference sequence). CDR3 protein: CASSSPGRSPGNYEQYF. The CDR3 DNA sequence: TGTGCCAGTAGTTCGCCGGGACGCAGCCCTGGGAACTACGAGCAGTACTTC.

This chain uses TRBV9 with TRBJ1-5; 7 bases map to TRBD1. CDR3 length: 15 amino acids. The ends lost 3 bases at V and 2 bases at J; junction bases unmatched: 5. Germline values: CDR1 SGDLS, CDR2 YYNGEE. The DNA of the CDR3 is TGTGCCAGCAGCGGACAGGGTGCCGGCAATCAGCCCCAGCATTTT. Protein: CASSGQGAGNQPQHF.

This clone was counted between two and nine times. The V gene is TRBV10-3, the J gene TRBJ1-5; the D gene is possibly TRBD1 (5 bases). The germline gives CDR1 ENHRY, CDR2 SYGVKD. Trimming took 7 bases from V and 4 from J, leaving 11 bases between them. This CDR3 is 13 amino acids long. CDR3 region: CAITGGGNQPQHF. The CDR3 nucleotides are TGTGCCATCACCGGGGGGGGGAATCAGCCCCAGCATTTT.

This chain joins TRBV6-1 and TRBJ2-6; perhaps TRBD2 as D (6 bases). With 4 bases removed from V and 2 bases from J, the gap between germline ends came to 12 bases. Germline-derived CDR1 and CDR2 are MNHNS and SASEGT. CDR3 length equals 16 residues. The CDR3 sequence is CASSASARAGANVLTF. In nucleotides, the CDR3 is TGTGCCAGCAGTGCTAGCGCTCGGGCTGGGGCCAACGTCCTGACTTTC.

The V and J genes are TRBV5-6 and TRBJ2-2; no definite D call. The CDR3 length is 14 residues. Germline loops: CDR1 SGHDT, CDR2 YYEEEE. The V gene lost 1 base and the J gene lost 6 bases, with 10 bases spanning the gap. The CDR3 loop reads CASSLTVASGELFF. For the CDR3, the DNA is TGTGCCAGCAGCTTGACAGTAGCCTCCGGGGAGCTGTTTTTT.

The CDR3 region is CASSLMGFQFF. CDR3 bases: TGTGCCAGCAGTCTAATGGGGTTTCAGTTCTTC. The chain uses TRBV25-1 and TRBJ2-1; D remains ambiguous. The CDR3 contains 11 residues. Germline CDR1 MGHDK, CDR2 SYGVNS. The V end was cut by 5 bases, the J end by 13 bases, with 12 bases between.

The rearrangement links TRBV6-5 to TRBJ2-7; 11 bases are shared with TRBD2. CDR3 length: 14 amino acids. Germline V CDR1 and CDR2: MNHEY, SVGAGI. V shed 7 bases, J shed 6 bases, and the junction held 8 bases outside the gene matches. DNA of the CDR3: TGTGCCAGCACCCGTAGCGGGAGGGCCCGCGAGCAGTACTTC. This encodes CASTRSGRAREQYF.

In DNA form, the CDR3 reads TGTGCCAGCAGACCCCCCCTGACGGACGAGCAGTACTTC. Translating gives CASRPPLTDEQYF. This rearrangement joins TRBV7-9 to TRBJ2-7; D gene unclear. Germline V CDR1 and CDR2: SEHNR, FQNEAQ (reference sequence). This CDR3 spans 13 amino acids. With 6 bases removed from V and 5 bases from J, the gap between germline ends came to 14 bases.

This rearrangement joins TRBV9 to TRBJ2-2, with TRBD1 identical over 7 bases. The CDR3 is 15 amino acids. Germline V gene data show CDR1 as SGDLS and CDR2 as YYNGEE. After removal of 4 bases from V and 8 bases from J, the junction contained 11 bases not matched to a gene. The CDR3 region is CASSFSTGSGGELFF. CDR3 DNA: TGTGCCAGCAGCTTCTCGACAGGGTCGGGAGGGGAGCTGTTTTTT. Filled out from reference TRBV9 and TRBJ2-2, the complete variable domain reads DSGVTQTPKHLITATGQRVTLRCSPRSGDLSVYWYQQSLDQGLQFLIQYYNGEERAKGNILERFSAQQFPDLHSELNLSSLELGDSALYFCASSFSTGSGGELFFGEGSRLTVL.